The 24 T cell receptor beta chains below come from one sample, sequenced in a study of cytomegalovirus exposure and HLA in healthy donors. The PCR ran on 60 Vbeta and 13 Jbeta primers. This table comes from immunoSEQ multiplex PCR, and its TCRdb copy is limited to in-frame clones, with some not included. The table has about 130,000 clones, approximately 80% seen once. The sample taken for sequencing was PBMCs. The receptors were sampled from a man aged 35-49 years in good health and CMV-seronegative.

This clone was seen more than once but under ten times. This sequence joins TRBV5-5 and TRBJ2-7; 8 nucleotides align to TRBD1. In germline, CDR1 is SGHKS, CDR2 YYEKEE (reference sequence). The CDR3 is made up of 17 amino acids. J lost 0 bases, V lost 5 bases, and 13 bases had no gene match. The CDR3: CASSWGTPGQDSYEQYF. In nucleotides, the CDR3 is TGTGCCAGCAGTTGGGGGACCCCGGGACAGGACTCCTACGAGCAGTACTTC.

This clone was detected once. This chain links TRBV6-1 with TRBJ2-2; D is uncertain. Germline V gives CDR1 MNHNS, CDR2 SASEGT. This CDR3 contains 13 residues. V lost 7 bases and J 1 base, leaving 7 bases between the germline ends. CDR3 region: CASIERNTGELFF. In nucleotides, the CDR3 is TGTGCCAGCATCGAGCGGAACACCGGGGAGCTGTTTTTT.

In its sample, this clone was seen a few times. The chain links TRBV20-1 to TRBJ2-4, with TRBD2 matching 8 bases. The CDR3 has 11 residues. The junction had 5 bases not matched to a gene; V was cut back by 8 bases and J by 8 bases. CDR1 is DFQATT and CDR2 is SNEGSKA in the germline V gene (reference sequence). Written as DNA, the CDR3 is TGCAGTCCGGCGGGGGGAGACATTCAGTACTTC. Translated, it gives CSPAGGDIQYF.

The chain carries TRBV18 and TRBJ2-1, with 7 nucleotides matching TRBD2. V was clipped by 2 bases and J by 4 bases; unmatched bases: 11. CDR3 length: 17 amino acids. CDR1 is KGHSH and CDR2 is LQKENI in the germline V gene. CDR3 in amino acids: CASSPSGQAGKYNEQFF. In nucleotides, the CDR3 is TGTGCCAGCTCACCATCAGGACAAGCGGGAAAGTACAATGAGCAGTTCTTC. The whole variable domain, filled in from reference TRBV18 and TRBJ2-1, reads NAGVMQNPRHLVRRRGQEARLRCSPMKGHSHVYWYRQLPEEGLKFMVYLQKENIIDESGMPKERFSAEFPKEGPSILRIQQVVRGDSAAYFCASSPSGQAGKYNEQFFGPGTRLTVL.

The rearrangement uses TRBV6-1 and TRBJ2-3, with D possibly TRBD1 on 6 matching bases. This CDR3 has 14 residues. V was clipped by 4 bases and J by 2 bases, with 10 bases between them. Germline V lookup: CDR1 MNHNS, CDR2 SASEGT. CDR3 bases: TGTGCCAGCAGTGGAAGGGGGACCACAGATACGCAGTATTTT. Its translation is CASSGRGTTDTQYF.

This chain uses TRBV5-1 with TRBJ1-4, with 9 nucleotides matching TRBD1. The CDR3 has 15 residues. The V segment lost 4 bases and the J segment 7 bases; nucleotides outside the gene matches: 8. The V gene's germline CDR1 is SGHRS and CDR2 YFSETQ. The CDR3 DNA reads TGCGCCAGCAGCCGGACAGGGGAGGCGGGTGAAAAACTGTTTTTT. It codes for CASSRTGEAGEKLFF.

This clone was observed a handful of times. J is TRBJ1-1 and V is TRBV6-1; 8 positions match TRBD1. V trimming: 3 bases; J trimming: 3 bases; junction bases outside the gene matches: 3. Germline CDR1 MNHNS, CDR2 SASEGT. CDR3 length: 14 residues. The CDR3 DNA is TGTGCCAGCAGTGACACAGGGGGGCACACTGAAGCTTTCTTT. Residues: CASSDTGGHTEAFF.

V and J are TRBV2 and TRBJ1-1, with a weak D call TRBD1 (5 bases). The CDR3 runs 14 residues. From germline, CDR1 is SNHLY and CDR2 FYNNEI. Trimming shortened V by 9 bases and J by 1 base, and 15 bases separated the two germline ends. For the CDR3, the DNA is TGTGCCAGGGACCGACAGATGGGGAACACTGAAGCTTTCTTT. Its translation: CARDRQMGNTEAFF.

The DNA of the CDR3 is TGTGCCAGCAGCTTAACTGCAGGGGTCACAGATACGCAGTATTTT. Amino acid sequence: CASSLTAGVTDTQYF. This chain uses TRBV7-3 with TRBJ2-3; D possibly corresponds to TRBD1 (6 bases). The germline CDR1 and CDR2 sequences are SGHTA and FQGTGA. Between the trimmed V and J ends, which lost 0 bases and 2 bases, there was a span of 9 bases. The CDR3 is 15 amino acids.

The rearrangement links TRBV27 to TRBJ2-7; a weak D match, TRBD1 (6 bases). This CDR3 has 14 amino acids. Germline V gene sequence: CDR1 MNHEY, CDR2 SMNVEV (reference sequence). Trimming shortened V by 4 bases and J by 2 bases, and 12 bases separated the two germline ends. The CDR3 coding sequence is TGTGCCAGCAGTTCACTTACAGGGCCCTACGAGCAGTACTTC. It encodes CASSSLTGPYEQYF.

The chain is built from TRBV7-9 and TRBJ2-3; no definite D call. Germline CDR1 reads SEHNR; CDR2 reads FQNEAQ (reference sequence). The length of the CDR3 is 14 residues. The V end was cut by 5 bases, the J end by 5 bases, with 14 bases between. CDR3 region: CASSRGEPLDTQYF. The CDR3 DNA is TGTGCCAGCAGCCGCGGCGAGCCTTTAGATACGCAGTATTTT.

The chain joins TRBV9 to TRBJ1-6; D is unclear. With 4 bases removed from V and 5 bases from J, the gap between germline ends came to 16 bases. This CDR3 comprises 16 residues. Germline values: CDR1 SGDLS, CDR2 YYNGEE. In DNA, the CDR3 is TGTGCCAGCAGCCCGAGTGCGGGAGTTAATAATTCACCCCTCCACTTT. Protein: CASSPSAGVNNSPLHF.

This clone is classed as medium-sized (0.01 to 0.1%). The V and J genes are TRBV7-9 and TRBJ2-1; D is possibly TRBD2 (5 bases). The CDR3 has 15 residues. Deletions cut 5 bases from V and 3 bases from J, with 14 bases between. Germline V CDR1 and CDR2: SEHNR, FQNEAQ (reference sequence). DNA for the CDR3: TGTGCCAGCAGCCATTCCCTAGCCGACTACAATGAGCAGTTCTTC. Translated, it gives CASSHSLADYNEQFF.

The J gene is TRBJ2-3, the V gene TRBV7-9; 10 nucleotides line up with TRBD2. The germline V gene encodes CDR1 SEHNR and CDR2 FQNEAQ (reference sequence). V was clipped by 5 bases and J by 1 base; unmatched bases: 6. The CDR3 is 16 amino acids. The CDR3 nucleotides are TGTGCCAGCAGCAAAAGCGGGAGGGCCGGCACAGATACGCAGTATTTT. Its translation is CASSKSGRAGTDTQYF.

This clone appeared once. V gene TRBV9 combines with J gene TRBJ2-1, with D hard to call. The V and J ends lost 0 bases and 0 bases respectively, with 4 bases between them. The V gene's germline CDR1 is SGDLS and CDR2 YYNGEE. CDR3 length: 14 residues. Written as DNA, the CDR3 is TGTGCCAGCAGCGTAGATCTCTCCTACAATGAGCAGTTCTTC. Translating it yields CASSVDLSYNEQFF.

This sequence joins TRBV4-3 and TRBJ2-7; TRBD2 is a possible D gene (6 bases). CDR3 size: 15 residues. Looked up from germline, CDR1 is LGHNA and CDR2 is YSLEER. V shed 0 bases and J shed 2 bases, with 11 bases lying between them. As DNA, the CDR3 is TGCGCCAGCAGCCAAGACAGCGGGTCCGCCTACGAGCAGTACTTC. Translating it yields CASSQDSGSAYEQYF.

The chain is built from TRBV9 and TRBJ1-6, with TRBD1 identical over 7 bases. Germline V gives CDR1 SGDLS, CDR2 YYNGEE. The ends lost 0 bases at V and 6 bases at J; junction bases unmatched: 3. The CDR3 spans 15 residues. The CDR3 DNA reads TGTGCCAGCAGCGTAGTCCCAGGGGGTAATTCACCCCTCCACTTT. Translating gives CASSVVPGGNSPLHF.

This chain joins TRBV18 and TRBJ2-2; the D gene is possibly TRBD2 (5 bases). The CDR3 is 14 amino acids. V was cut by 6 bases and J by 2 bases, with 10 bases left in between. CDR1 KGHSH and CDR2 LQKENI come from the germline V gene. This CDR3 is CASSLTSNTGELFF. The CDR3 nucleotides read TGTGCCAGCTCGCTAACTAGTAACACCGGGGAGCTGTTTTTT.

The J gene is TRBJ1-3, the V gene TRBV2; D remains ambiguous. CDR1 and CDR2 (germline): SNHLY, FYNNEI. V was shortened by 5 bases and J by 2 bases, with 10 bases between the two germline ends. This CDR3 spans 14 amino acids. CDR3 residues: CASSYLSPGNTIYF. The DNA of the CDR3 is TGTGCCAGCAGTTACCTAAGCCCTGGAAACACCATATATTTT.

The rearrangement joins TRBV16 to TRBJ2-5, with D hard to call. The CDR3 spans 13 residues. Germline values: CDR1 KGHSY, CDR2 FQNENV. V was pared by 3 bases and J by 5 bases, with 10 bases between. The CDR3 coding sequence is TGTGCCAGCAGCCAGTCACAGACGGAGACCCAGTACTTC. Translating gives CASSQSQTETQYF.

This clone has just one count. This sequence joins TRBV28 and TRBJ2-1; 7 nucleotides line up with TRBD2. Trimming removed 1 base from V and 5 bases from J; junction bases left unmatched: 5. This CDR3 comprises 15 residues. Germline V gene data show CDR1 as MDHEN and CDR2 as SYDVKM. Written as DNA, the CDR3 is TGTGCCAGCAGTTTATTGGCGGCGGGGGACAATGAGCAGTTCTTC. It specifies CASSLLAAGDNEQFF.

This sequence joins TRBV21-1 and TRBJ1-2; the table names TRBD1, a call not compared with the DNA. TRBV21-1 has pseudogene status. The CDR3 length is 20 residues. CDR3: CASSKCKKPPTGGFWYGYTF. The CDR3 coding sequence is TGTGCCAGCAGCAAGTGTAAAAAACCCCCAACAGGGGGCTTCTGGTATGGCTACACCTTC.

The chain is built from TRBV28 and TRBJ2-3, with no clear D. V was trimmed by 10 bases and J by 1 base, leaving 12 bases between them. Germline V CDR1 and CDR2: MDHEN, SYDVKM. CDR3 length equals 13 residues. The CDR3 protein is CATYELRTDTQYF. In DNA, the CDR3 is TGTGCCACCTATGAACTTCGCACAGATACGCAGTATTTT.

This chain links TRBV6-1 with TRBJ2-3; 12 bases fit TRBD1. The CDR3 is 18 amino acids. The V gene's germline CDR1 is MNHNS and CDR2 SASEGT. The V and J ends lost 4 bases and 3 bases, in that order; junction bases with no gene match: 11. The CDR3 is CASSGRDRGLGPTDTQYF. DNA of the CDR3: TGTGCCAGCAGTGGCCGGGACAGGGGGCTAGGGCCTACAGATACGCAGTATTTT.